The 25 T cell receptor beta chains below come from one sample, sequenced in a study of glioma-infiltrating T cells. TCR alpha and beta CDR3 regions were amplified from RNA using iRepertoire nested multiplex PCR. TCRdb reanalysed the multiplex PCR reads using MiXCR and keeps one entry per CDR3 protein. The sample has 100,000 to 150,000 distinct CDR3 sequences; about 23% are singletons. Sequenced: glioma tissue, nonneoplastic brain tissue, or PBMCs (not recorded which). All receptors come from a human donor with low-grade glioma or glioblastoma, undergoing nonglioma brain surgery, or in good health (not recorded which).

This clonotype was picked up many times. The chain employs TRBV3-1 and TRBJ1-2; no clear D gene. CDR3 length: 13 residues. The V end was cut by 0 bases, the J end by 8 bases, with 10 bases between. The germline V gene encodes CDR1 LGHDT and CDR2 YNNKEL (reference sequence). The CDR3 DNA is TGTGCCAGCAGCCAAGATCGTGCTGCCGGCTACACCTTC. It codes for CASSQDRAAGYTF.

V usage is TRBV5-1 and J usage is TRBJ2-1, with TRBD1 identical over 12 bases. The J segment lost 5 bases and the V segment lost 6 bases, leaving 3 bases of the junction unmatched. Germline values: CDR1 SGHRS, CDR2 YFSETQ. This CDR3 has 14 amino acids. The CDR3 reads CASKGQGANNEQFF. The CDR3 DNA reads TGCGCCAGCAAGGGACAGGGGGCCAACAATGAGCAGTTCTTC.

The chain combines TRBV5-4 with TRBJ2-3; 9 bases fit TRBD2. The CDR3 has 13 amino acids. Per germline, CDR1 SGHNT and CDR2 YYREEE (reference sequence). Trimming took 4 bases from V and 7 from J; bases not matched to a gene: 4. CDR3 loop: CASSGTSPYTQYF. CDR3 coding DNA: TGTGCCAGCAGCGGGACTAGCCCCTATACGCAGTATTTT.

This clonotype was seen repeatedly, ten times or more. The chain joins TRBV6-1 to TRBJ1-5, with a tentative D call TRBD1 (6 bases). Per the germline V gene, CDR1 is MNHNS and CDR2 is SASEGT. V was shortened by 7 bases and J by 3 bases, with 19 bases between the two germline ends. There are 16 residues in the CDR3. The DNA for the CDR3 is TGTGCCAGCACTCCCCGGGGGGACACTTACAATCAGCCCCAGCATTTT. Translating it yields CASTPRGDTYNQPQHF.

This clonotype was recorded many times. The chain links TRBV4-3 to TRBJ2-7, with D tentatively TRBD1 (5 bases). This CDR3 is built from 14 residues. Germline CDR1 is LGHNA and CDR2 is YSLEER. Trimming took 1 base from V and 7 from J, leaving 14 bases between them. The chain's CDR3 is CASSQGITGREQYF. As DNA, the CDR3 is TGCGCCAGCAGCCAAGGTATAACAGGAAGGGAGCAGTACTTC.

This clonotype was recorded at least ten times. The V and J genes are TRBV20-1 and TRBJ2-7, with D perhaps TRBD1 or TRBD2 (7 bases each). The CDR3 is made up of 17 amino acids. From germline, CDR1 is DFQATT and CDR2 SNEGSKA (reference sequence). V was clipped by 5 bases and J by 2 bases, with 25 bases between them. The CDR3 reads CSAGGGADRAVPYEQYF. The CDR3 DNA reads TGCAGTGCTGGGGGGGGGGCCGACAGGGCAGTCCCCTACGAGCAGTACTTC.

The chain employs TRBV9 and TRBJ2-1; D is unclear. This CDR3 has 13 residues. Trimming took 0 bases from V and 7 from J, leaving 8 bases between them. Germline CDR1 is SGDLS and CDR2 is YYNGEE. As DNA, the CDR3 is TGTGCCAGCAGCGTAGCTAAGGAGAATGAGCAGTTCTTC. It is translated as CASSVAKENEQFF.

Comment on this clonotype: Given a much more abundant clone one base away, this may be a read error. The gene calls are TRBV28 and TRBJ2-6; the match to TRBD1 covers 8 bases. Germline assignment: CDR1 MDHEN and CDR2 SYDVKM. The V and J ends lost 5 bases and 1 base, in that order; junction bases with no gene match: 7. CDR3 length: 17 amino acids. The CDR3 loop reads CASSPAGGLSGANVLTF. In DNA, the CDR3 is TGTGCCAGCAGTCCAGCAGGGGGCCTTTCTGGGGCCAACGTCCTGACTTTC.

This clonotype was counted at least ten times. V is TRBV7-9 and J is TRBJ2-5; TRBD2 might be the D (6 bases). Trimming cost V 4 bases and J 2 bases, with 17 bases left between them. There are 16 residues in the CDR3. The germline V gene encodes CDR1 SEHNR and CDR2 FQNEAQ (reference sequence). The CDR3 here is CASSSLGRIGQETQYF. The CDR3 coding sequence is TGTGCCAGCAGCTCCCTGGGGAGGATAGGGCAAGAGACCCAGTACTTC.

At least ten counts were recorded for this clonotype. The chain carries TRBV27 and TRBJ1-2; a possible D gene is TRBD1 (6 bases). Trimming shortened V by 3 bases and J by 4 bases, and 18 bases separated the two germline ends. The CDR3 covers 16 residues. Germline V lookup: CDR1 MNHEY, CDR2 SMNVEV (reference sequence). The DNA of the CDR3 is TGTGCCAGCAGTTTTACCCCTCCGGACAGCGTCTATGGCTACACCTTC. It encodes CASSFTPPDSVYGYTF.

As regards this clonotype: A read error may be the cause here, since a much bigger clone is one base away. The chain carries TRBV29-1 and TRBJ2-5; D unclear. CDR3 size: 15 residues. Germline CDR1 is SQVTM and CDR2 is ANQGSEA. CDR3 nucleotides: TGCAGCGTTGAAGATCGAGGTACATACCAAGAGACCAAGTACTTC. Amino acids: CSVEDRGTYQETKYF.

V usage is TRBV9 and J usage is TRBJ1-1; 8 bases fit TRBD1. Germline CDR1 and CDR2: SGDLS and YYNGEE. Losses at the gene ends were 3 bases for V and 7 bases for J; bases not matched to a gene: 5. There are 13 residues in the CDR3. CDR3 in amino acids: CASSARDRGEAFF. Written as DNA, the CDR3 is TGTGCCAGCAGCGCTAGAGACAGGGGTGAAGCTTTCTTT.

The chain uses TRBV30 and TRBJ2-7; 7 bases map to TRBD1. With V trimmed by 2 bases and J by 6 bases, 7 bases remained unmatched. The CDR3 spans 13 residues. The germline V gene encodes CDR1 GTSNPN and CDR2 SVGIG (reference sequence). The CDR3 DNA follows: TGTGCCTGGAGTCCCGGGACAGTCGGCGAGCAGTACTTC. Translated, it gives CAWSPGTVGEQYF.

This clonotype appeared many times. The chain carries TRBV6-6 and TRBJ2-3; 12 bases are a match to TRBD2. The CDR3 has 17 amino acids. V was pared by 2 bases and J by 2 bases, with 5 bases of the junction left unmatched. Germline V CDR1 and CDR2: MNHNY, SVGAGI (reference sequence). CDR3 sequence: CASSYGLAGQNTDTQYF. In DNA form, the CDR3 reads TGTGCCAGCAGTTACGGACTAGCGGGACAGAACACAGATACGCAGTATTTT.

In the case of this clonotype: This could be a read error, since a much larger clone is one nucleotide away. J is TRBJ1-2 and V is TRBV3-1; D ambiguous. The germline gives CDR1 LGHDT, CDR2 YNNKEL (reference sequence). CDR3 length equals 13 residues. Trimming removed 3 bases at V and 2 bases at J, with 7 bases between. The CDR3 loop reads CASSQLGNYGYTF. CDR3 coding DNA: TGTGCCAGCAGCCAGTTGGGGAACTATGGCTACACCTTC.

This clonotype was seen ten or more times. The chain carries TRBV2 and TRBJ2-3, with TRBD2 identical over 11 bases. The length of the CDR3 is 17 residues. Germline V gene lookup returns CDR1 SNHLY and CDR2 FYNNEI. The V and J ends lost 1 base and 5 bases, in that order; junction bases with no gene match: 8. DNA of the CDR3: TGTGCCAGCAGTGAAGGTAGCGGGAGGGCCGGAGAAGATACGCAGTATTTT. It codes for CASSEGSGRAGEDTQYF.

As regards this clonotype: A read error may explain this, as a much larger clone is one base away. The chain couples TRBV7-2 to TRBJ2-5; a possible D gene is TRBD1 (6 bases). V was pared by 1 base and J by 5 bases, with 17 bases between. The CDR3 is made up of 16 amino acids. From germline, CDR1 is SGHTA and CDR2 FQGNSA. The DNA for the CDR3 is TGTGCCAGCAGCTTAGACGGGCGGACAGAGCGCGAGACCCAGTACTTC. Amino acids: CASSLDGRTERETQYF. Full variable domain (remainder filled in from reference TRBV7-2 and TRBJ2-5): GAGVSQSPSNKVTEKGKDVELRCDPISGHTALYWYRQSLGQGLEFLIYFQGNSAPDKSGLPSDRFSAERTGGSVSTLTIQRTQQEDSAVYLCASSLDGRTERETQYFGPGTRLLVL.

This clonotype has just a few counts. J is TRBJ2-7 and V is TRBV19, with D possibly TRBD2 on 7 matching bases. The CDR3 runs to 15 residues. Trimming pared 3 bases from V and 3 bases from J, leaving 15 bases between. Germline V gene sequence: CDR1 LNHDA, CDR2 SQIVND (reference sequence). The CDR3 spells CASSMGSGGLYEQYF. In DNA, the CDR3 is TGTGCCAGTAGTATGGGTTCCGGGGGGCTCTACGAGCAGTACTTC.

There are many counts of this clonotype. The chain carries TRBV15 and TRBJ2-7; 7 bases align to TRBD2. CDR3 length equals 15 residues. Trimming took 1 base from V and 2 from J; bases not matched to a gene: 5. CDR1 LNHNV and CDR2 YYDKDF come from the germline V gene (reference sequence). Here the CDR3 reads CATSRAGTNPYEQYF. The DNA of the CDR3 is TGTGCCACCAGCAGAGCCGGGACTAACCCCTACGAGCAGTACTTC. Filled out from reference TRBV15 and TRBJ2-7, the complete variable domain reads DAMVIQNPRYQVTQFGKPVTLSCSQTLNHNVMYWYQQKSSQAPKLLFHYYDKDFNNEADTPDNFQSRRPNTSFCFLDIRSPGLGDTAMYLCATSRAGTNPYEQYFGPGTRLTVT.

A word on this clonotype: An end of the junction does not agree with germline; a read error may underlie this. The chain joins TRBV28 to TRBJ1-2, with a tentative D call TRBD1 (5 bases). The germline V gene encodes CDR1 MDHEN and CDR2 SYDVKM. This CDR3 is 14 amino acids long. CDR3 in amino acids: CVSSFGVQDYGYTF. For the CDR3, the DNA is TGTGTCAGCAGTTTTGGCGTACAGGATTATGGATACACCTTC.

This clonotype has only a few counts. The V gene is TRBV3-1, the J gene TRBJ2-7, with 10 bases that match TRBD2. Trimming took 1 base from V and 0 from J; bases not matched to a gene: 9. This CDR3 region has 18 residues. CDR1 is LGHDT and CDR2 is YNNKEL in the germline V gene (reference sequence). The CDR3 spells CASSQGYGLADGSYEQYF. The CDR3, as DNA: TGTGCCAGCAGCCAAGGGTACGGACTAGCGGATGGCTCCTACGAGCAGTACTTC.

As concerns this clonotype: A much larger clone sits a single nucleotide away, making a read error possible. This chain connects TRBV5-4 to TRBJ2-3; no firm D call. The germline V gene has CDR1 SGHNT and CDR2 YYREEE (reference sequence). The CDR3 covers 12 residues. V dropped 4 bases and J dropped 2 bases, with 5 bases sitting between them. The chain's CDR3 is CASSMATDTQYF. The CDR3 DNA reads TGTGCCAGCAGCATGGCCACAGATACGCAGTATTTT.

Many counts were recorded for this clonotype. One base away lies a much larger clone, so this may be a sequencing read error. This sequence joins TRBV15 and TRBJ1-3, with D uncertain. Trimming took off 11 bases at V and 0 bases at J, with 8 bases between the two ends. CDR3 size: 12 residues. The germline gives CDR1 LNHNV, CDR2 YYDKDF (reference sequence). CDR3 in amino acids: CAAASSGNTIYF. DNA of the CDR3: TGTGCCGCGGCGTCCTCTGGAAACACCATATATTTT.

This clonotype was found many times. This chain joins TRBV6-6 and TRBJ2-3; 12 nucleotides match TRBD1. Germline CDR1 reads MNHNY; CDR2 reads SVGAGI (reference sequence). Trimming cost V 0 bases and J 7 bases; bases outside gene matches: 8. The CDR3 is 17 residues long. The CDR3 is CASSYSTSGQGAYTQYF. In DNA form, the CDR3 reads TGTGCCAGCAGTTACTCGACGTCGGGACAGGGGGCCTATACGCAGTATTTT.

This clonotype was recorded at least ten times. The CDR3 reads CASSLQGFETQYF. Here the CDR3 DNA reads TGTGCCAGCAGCCTCCAGGGATTTGAGACCCAGTACTTC. The chain employs TRBV7-6 and TRBJ2-5; possibly TRBD1 for D (5 bases). The CDR3 runs 13 residues. Germline V CDR1 and CDR2: SGHVS, FNYEAQ. V was pared by 5 bases and J by 5 bases, with 12 bases between.